The sequence of this T cell receptor (beta chain) was determined in a study of shared clonotypes between healthy human individuals (dated by TCRdb to 2018 to 2020). Regarding the research as a whole: The cohort included a few men and a couple of women between 18 and 49 years of age. For each donor, three plates each were used for CD4 naive and CD4 memory, two plates were used for CD8 naive, and one plate was used for CD8 memory. To estimate repertoire size and how much clonotype sharing occurs between individuals, the study deeply sequenced the blood TCR repertoires of 5 or 6 healthy adults. To increase sequencing depth and limit assay-specific biases, different laboratories used diverse techniques to prepare libraries and sequence TCR repertoires. Each donor's leukapheresis produced roughly between about 0.9 and 9.5 billion PBMCs. The paper as a whole reports these results and caveats: Compared with non-shared clonotypes, the clonotypes found in all four sorted-subset donors had higher generation probabilities. When a few donors were compared, the shared fraction of clonotypes was about 5.2% for naive CD4, about 4% for naive CD8, 2% to 2.5% for memory CD4, and less than 0.45% for memory CD8. Sampling was restricted to blood, and TCR repertoires in tissue are likely to differ from TCR repertoires in blood. Naive subsets generally had larger estimated clonotype richness than memory subsets did. Even with the large sequencing depth, rarefaction of the sorted-subset datasets indicated that sequencing was incomplete. Pairwise subsampling led to the expectation that sequencing depth would affect the degree of clonotype sharing among donors. The genetic and exposure-history diversity represented was limited by the small number of donors.

TCR CDR3 regions were amplified from genomic DNA by multiplex PCR using the deep immunoSEQ assay. Genomic DNA extracted from each cell subset was distributed evenly over all wells of several immunoSEQ 96-well plates, and each plate served as one replicate. For sorted subsets, roughly 200 ng genomic DNA, equal to 30,000 to 35,000 T cell genomes, was loaded into each replicate PCR. Purified libraries were measured with a Qubit 3.0 fluorometer, size-checked on a Bioanalyzer 2100, and measured again with the KAPA Library Quantification kit. Each immunoSEQ 96-well plate was sequenced on its own single-read 150-cycle Illumina NextSeq 550 flow cell. The original methods were these. The immunoSEQ output contained only junctional sequences without quality scores, so filtering could not match that applied to full-length reads. Sequences were annotated with PyIR, a Python wrapper for IgBLAST v1.9, and V/J genes and CDR3 were assigned using IMGT germline references. Any read was removed if the V/J assignment was weak (E-value above 1e-6), the CDR3 was missing, or the read contained stop codons, out-of-frame junctions, or ambiguous translated residues. V3J clonotypes were defined as sequences sharing the same inferred V gene, J gene, and CDR3 amino acid sequence. To compute the percentage overlap between repertoires, the number of shared unique clonotypes was divided by the size of the smaller repertoire. Richness of each repertoire was evaluated using RTK rarefaction, the Chao1 estimator, and Recon v2.1 estimates of unobserved clonotypes. Generation probabilities were computed with OLGA for all TCRbeta clonotypes obtained by the gDNA method from four donors. The table comes from immuneACCESS by way of TCRdb, which keeps in-frame sequences with V and J called. Part of the clones is missing from these tables; in studies checked, under half for an unresolved V gene and the rest for unknown reasons. V, J and clone size are those of that table, while D and trimming were read from the DNA. The sample data list about 120,000 clones, and 68% of these were observed just once. The ten top clones hold under 25% of the sample.

As to this clone: Its antigen remains unidentified. One base away there is no much larger clone; base qualities are not given.

The donors were healthy, HIV-negative adults who had no recently reported acute infections or vaccinations. Every donor was a Caucasian adult residing in Nashville, Tennessee, USA. The CD8 memory samples were a combination of magnetically selected CD45RO+ cells and CCR7-negative CD45RA+ effector memory (TemRA) cells. Blood was obtained by leukapheresis, after which PBMCs were separated by Ficoll-Histopaque density gradient centrifugation and cryopreserved in liquid nitrogen vapor phase. Analytical flow cytometry was used to check the purity and quantity of every magnetically sorted T cell population. Genomic DNA was isolated from every sorted fraction and measured by UV absorbance on a Nanodrop 2000c. Including the terminal cysteine and phenylalanine, the CDR3 comprises 12 residues. Just the 36-base CDR3 DNA is kept, in frame starting at base 1. The germline V gene provides CDR1 MDHEN and CDR2 SYDVKM.

The source of this sequence is a woman in her thirties in good health. The chain employs TRBV28 and TRBJ2-7, and 10 bases in between align with TRBD2. Specimen: memory CD8+ T cells sorted from blood. The label giving this sample's cell subset or site can be read as: CD45RO+ cells pooled with CCR7-negative TemRA cells. This receptor carries the CDR3 CGAGLAPYEQYF. The sequenced DNA is TGTGGCGCGGGACTAGCGCCATACGAGCAGTACTTC.